Listed here is a single T cell receptor (beta chain). Its antigen is as yet unknown. These data originate in a study of shared clonotypes between healthy human individuals. Using immunoSEQ multiplex PCR, the repertoire was profiled, and TCRdb retains in-frame clones only, with some absent. This sample has around 560,000 clones, with approximately 96% found just once. The CDR3 has 19 residues. V shed 3 bases, J shed 4 bases, and the junction held 15 bases outside the gene matches. Per the germline V gene, CDR1 is SGHRS and CDR2 is YFSETQ. CD45RO negativity and positive selection for CCR7 defined naive CD8 cells, a population that excluded terminally differentiated effector memory CD45RA+ cells. Study observations and caveats: In having few donors, the study represented limited genetic and exposure-history diversity.

The chain recombines TRBV5-1 with TRBJ2-1, with 11 bases lining up with TRBD2. The sequence came from a woman aged 25 to 39 in good health. Specimen: naive CD8+ T cells sorted from blood. CDR3 in DNA: TGCGCCAGCAGCTCCCGAATAGCGGGAGGGCCAATTGGATACAATGAGCAGTTCTTC. Its protein is CASSSRIAGGPIGYNEQFF.